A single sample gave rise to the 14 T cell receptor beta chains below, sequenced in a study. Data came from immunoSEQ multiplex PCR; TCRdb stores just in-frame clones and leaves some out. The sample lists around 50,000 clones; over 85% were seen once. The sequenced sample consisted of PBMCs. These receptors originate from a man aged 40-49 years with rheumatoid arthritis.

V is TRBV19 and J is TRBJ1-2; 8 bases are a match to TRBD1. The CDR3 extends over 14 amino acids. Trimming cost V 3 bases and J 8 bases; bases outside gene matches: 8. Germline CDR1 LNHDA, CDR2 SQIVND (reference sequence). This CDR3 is CASSIGAGGQGYTF. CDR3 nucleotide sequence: TGTGCCAGTAGTATCGGAGCAGGGGGCCAAGGCTACACCTTC. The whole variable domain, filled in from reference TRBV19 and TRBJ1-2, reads DGGITQSPKYLFRKEGQNVTLSCEQNLNHDAMYWYRQDPGQGLRLIYYSQIVNDFQKGDIAEGYSVSREKKESFPLTVTSAQKNPTAFYLCASSIGAGGQGYTFGSGTRLTVV.

The CDR3 is CASSGTSGGGGEQFF. As DNA, the CDR3 is TGTGCCAGCAGCGGAACTAGCGGGGGGGGCGGTGAGCAGTTCTTC. The rearrangement joins TRBV5-5 to TRBJ2-1, with 13 bases fitting TRBD2. Germline assignment: CDR1 SGHKS and CDR2 YYEKEE (reference sequence). CDR3 length equals 15 residues. V dropped 4 bases and J dropped 9; count of bases not matched to a gene: 7. Based on the CDR3 plus reference TRBV5-5 and TRBJ2-1, the full variable domain is DAGVTQSPTHLIKTRGQQVTLRCSPISGHKSVSWYQQVLGQGPQFIFQYYEKEERGRGNFPDRFSARQFPNYSSELNVNALLLGDSALYLCASSGTSGGGGEQFFGPGTRLTVL.

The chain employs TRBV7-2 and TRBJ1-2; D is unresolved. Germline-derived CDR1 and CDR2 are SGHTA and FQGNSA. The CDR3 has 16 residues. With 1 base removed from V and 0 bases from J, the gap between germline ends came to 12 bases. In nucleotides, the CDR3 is TGTGCCAGCAGCTTAGAGGTATCCAGAGCTAACTATGGCTACACCTTC. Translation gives CASSLEVSRANYGYTF.

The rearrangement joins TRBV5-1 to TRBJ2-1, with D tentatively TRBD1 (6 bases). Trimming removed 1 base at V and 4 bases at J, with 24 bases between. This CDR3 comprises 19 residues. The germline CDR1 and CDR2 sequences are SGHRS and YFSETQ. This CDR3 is CASSLPLGDTLRGYNEQFF. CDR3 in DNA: TGCGCCAGCAGCTTGCCTCTGGGGGACACTCTTAGGGGTTACAATGAGCAGTTCTTC.

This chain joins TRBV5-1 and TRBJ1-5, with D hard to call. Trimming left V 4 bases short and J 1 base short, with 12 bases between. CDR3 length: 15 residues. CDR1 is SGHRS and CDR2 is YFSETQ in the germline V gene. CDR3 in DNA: TGCGCCAGCAGCCTGAGCGGACTCAGCAATCAGCCCCAGCATTTT. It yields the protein CASSLSGLSNQPQHF. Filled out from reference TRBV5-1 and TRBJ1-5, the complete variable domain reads KAGVTQTPRYLIKTRGQQVTLSCSPISGHRSVSWYQQTPGQGLQFLFEYFSETQRNKGNFPGRFSGRQFSNSRSEMNVSTLELGDSALYLCASSLSGLSNQPQHFGDGTRLSIL.

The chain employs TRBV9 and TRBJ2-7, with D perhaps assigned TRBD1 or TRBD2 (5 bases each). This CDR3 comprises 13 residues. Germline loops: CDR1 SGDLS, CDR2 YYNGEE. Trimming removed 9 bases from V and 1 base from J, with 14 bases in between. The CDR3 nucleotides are TGTGCCACCTCCGAGGGGCCTTCCTACGAGCAGTACTTC. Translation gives CATSEGPSYEQYF.

The chain's CDR3 is CASSPRASGANTGELFF. The CDR3 DNA reads TGCGCCAGCAGCCCCCGCGCCTCCGGAGCGAACACCGGGGAGCTGTTTTTT. The chain joins TRBV5-1 to TRBJ2-2; D remains unclear. The CDR3 covers 17 residues. Trimming left V 4 bases short and J 0 bases short, with 16 bases between. Germline V gene sequence: CDR1 SGHRS, CDR2 YFSETQ.

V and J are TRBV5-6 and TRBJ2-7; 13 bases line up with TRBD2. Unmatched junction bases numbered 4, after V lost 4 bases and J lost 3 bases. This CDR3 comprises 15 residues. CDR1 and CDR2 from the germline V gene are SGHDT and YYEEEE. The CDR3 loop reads CASSRGLAGVYEQYF. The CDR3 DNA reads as TGTGCCAGCAGCCGCGGACTAGCGGGAGTCTACGAGCAGTACTTC.

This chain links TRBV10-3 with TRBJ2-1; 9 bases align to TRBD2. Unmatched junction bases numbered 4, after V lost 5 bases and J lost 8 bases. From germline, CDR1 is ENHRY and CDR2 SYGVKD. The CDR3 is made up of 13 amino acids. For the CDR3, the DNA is TGTGCCATCAGTTTGGCGGGAGGGCATGAGCAGTTCTTC. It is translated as CAISLAGGHEQFF.

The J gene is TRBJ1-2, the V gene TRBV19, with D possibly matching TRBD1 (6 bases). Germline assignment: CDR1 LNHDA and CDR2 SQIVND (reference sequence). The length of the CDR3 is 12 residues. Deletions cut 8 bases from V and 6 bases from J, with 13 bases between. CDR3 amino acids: CASGRTANGYTF. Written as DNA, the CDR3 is TGTGCCAGTGGCAGGACAGCCAATGGCTACACCTTC.

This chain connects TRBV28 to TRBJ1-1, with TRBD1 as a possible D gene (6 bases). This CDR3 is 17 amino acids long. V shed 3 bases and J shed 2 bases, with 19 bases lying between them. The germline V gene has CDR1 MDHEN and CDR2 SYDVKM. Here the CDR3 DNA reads TGTGCCAGCAGTTTGTTCGGGGGGCGAGGACTAAACACTGAAGCTTTCTTT. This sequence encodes CASSLFGGRGLNTEAFF. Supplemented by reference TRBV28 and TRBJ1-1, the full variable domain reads DVKVTQSSRYLVKRTGEKVFLECVQDMDHENMFWYRQDPGLGLRLIYFSYDVKMKEKGDIPEGYSVSREKKERFSLILESASTNQTSMYLCASSLFGGRGLNTEAFFGQGTRLTVV.

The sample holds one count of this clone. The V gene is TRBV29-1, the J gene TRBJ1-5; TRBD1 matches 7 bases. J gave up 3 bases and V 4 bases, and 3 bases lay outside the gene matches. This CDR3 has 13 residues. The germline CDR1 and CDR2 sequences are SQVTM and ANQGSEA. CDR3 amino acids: CSVGTGYNQPQHF. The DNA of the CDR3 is TGCAGCGTTGGGACAGGTTACAATCAGCCCCAGCATTTT.

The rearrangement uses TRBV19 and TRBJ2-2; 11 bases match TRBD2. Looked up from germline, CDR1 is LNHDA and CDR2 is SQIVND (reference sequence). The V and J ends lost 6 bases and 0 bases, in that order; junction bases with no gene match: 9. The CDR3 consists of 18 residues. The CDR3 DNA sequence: TGTGCCAGTAGGTCGGCTAGCGGGAGGCCTGCGAACACCGGGGAGCTGTTTTTT. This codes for CASRSASGRPANTGELFF.

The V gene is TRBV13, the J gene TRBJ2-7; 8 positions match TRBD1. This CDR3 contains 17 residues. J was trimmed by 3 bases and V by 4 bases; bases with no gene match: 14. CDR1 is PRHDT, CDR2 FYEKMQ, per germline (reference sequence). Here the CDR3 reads CASSSRLQGASGYEQYF. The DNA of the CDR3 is TGTGCCAGCAGCTCAAGGCTCCAGGGGGCGTCAGGCTACGAGCAGTACTTC.